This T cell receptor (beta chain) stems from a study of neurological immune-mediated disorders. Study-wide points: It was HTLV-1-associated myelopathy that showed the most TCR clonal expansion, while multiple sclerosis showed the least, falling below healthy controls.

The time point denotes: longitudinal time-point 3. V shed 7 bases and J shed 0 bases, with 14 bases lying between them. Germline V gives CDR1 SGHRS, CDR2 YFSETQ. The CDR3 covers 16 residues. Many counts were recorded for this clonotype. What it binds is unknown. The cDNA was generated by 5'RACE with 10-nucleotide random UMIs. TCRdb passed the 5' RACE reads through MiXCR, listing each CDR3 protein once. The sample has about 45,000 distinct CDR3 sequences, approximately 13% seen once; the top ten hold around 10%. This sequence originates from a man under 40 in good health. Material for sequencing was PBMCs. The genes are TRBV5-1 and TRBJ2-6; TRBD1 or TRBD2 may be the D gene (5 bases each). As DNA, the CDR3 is TGCGCCAGCGAATCGGGACGCCTCTCTGGGGCCAACGTCCTGACTTTC. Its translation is CASESGRLSGANVLTF. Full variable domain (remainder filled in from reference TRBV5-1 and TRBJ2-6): KAGVTQTPRYLIKTRGQQVTLSCSPISGHRSVSWYQQTPGQGLQFLFEYFSETQRNKGNFPGRFSGRQFSNSRSEMNVSTLELGDSALYLCASESGRLSGANVLTFGAGSRLTVL.